The rows below give T cell receptor beta chains drawn from one sample of a study of blood T cells in healthy people across ages. TCRdb re-called the 5' RACE reads with MiXCR, one entry per CDR3 protein. Found here are roughly 1,300,000 distinct CDR3 sequences, around 59% of them singletons; the top ten hold more than 6%. Sequenced input: blood. These receptors were collected from a man younger than 35 in good health. The CDR3 runs from the conserved cysteine through the conserved F or W. The D gene is left open where the match is weak. A row's size may be missing; if present it is once, few, many or a size class.

v_gene: TRBV20-1; abundance: -; j_gene: TRBJ1-6; d_gene: -; CDR3aa: CSASGGGGFSPLHF; CDR3nt: TGCAGTGCTAGTGGAGGAGGAGGGTTTTCACCCCTCCACTTT
v_gene: TRBV9; abundance: -; j_gene: TRBJ1-5; d_gene: -; CDR3aa: CASSGKQGSNQPQHF; CDR3nt: TGTGCCAGCAGCGGGAAACAGGGTAGCAATCAGCCCCAGCATTTT
v_gene: TRBV15; abundance: -; j_gene: TRBJ1-4; d_gene: -; CDR3aa: CATSSTTSFDGFEKLFF; CDR3nt: TGTGCCACCAGCAGCACCACCTCTTTCGACGGATTTGAAAAACTGTTTTTT
v_gene: TRBV27; abundance: -; j_gene: TRBJ2-7; d_gene: TRBD2; CDR3aa: CASSPTSGAEQYF; CDR3nt: TGTGCCAGCAGCCCTACTAGCGGGGCCGAGCAGTACTTC
v_gene: TRBV14; abundance: -; j_gene: TRBJ2-3; d_gene: TRBD1; CDR3aa: CASSQDYGGRGLADTQYF; CDR3nt: TGTGCCAGCAGCCAAGATTACGGGGGCAGGGGGCTCGCAGATACGCAGTATTTT
v_gene: TRBV6-1; abundance: -; j_gene: TRBJ2-6; d_gene: TRBD1; CDR3aa: CASRALDRGWAGANVLTF; CDR3nt: TGTGCCAGCAGGGCTTTGGACAGGGGCTGGGCTGGGGCCAACGTCCTGACTTTC
v_gene: TRBV5-1; abundance: -; j_gene: TRBJ1-2; d_gene: -; CDR3aa: CASSADGWDYGYTF; CDR3nt: TGCGCCAGCAGCGCCGACGGATGGGACTATGGCTACACCTTC
v_gene: TRBV6-2/TRBV6-3; abundance: -; j_gene: TRBJ1-5; d_gene: -; CDR3aa: CASSSWGGQPQHF; CDR3nt: TGTGCCAGCAGTTCCTGGGGGGGTCAGCCCCAGCATTTT
v_gene: TRBV5-1; abundance: -; j_gene: TRBJ2-1; d_gene: TRBD1; CDR3aa: CASNSDRAGEQFF; CDR3nt: TGCGCCAGCAACTCAGACAGGGCGGGTGAGCAGTTCTTC
v_gene: TRBV6-2/TRBV6-3; abundance: -; j_gene: TRBJ2-1; d_gene: -; CDR3aa: CASRSSGPYNEQFF; CDR3nt: TGTGCCAGCAGGTCCTCGGGACCCTACAATGAGCAGTTCTTC
v_gene: TRBV12-3/TRBV12-4; abundance: -; j_gene: TRBJ1-2; d_gene: TRBD1; CDR3aa: CASRRSGQADYGYTF; CDR3nt: TGTGCCAGCAGACGCTCGGGACAGGCTGACTATGGCTACACCTTC
v_gene: TRBV10-1; abundance: -; j_gene: TRBJ2-5; d_gene: TRBD2; CDR3aa: CATRPAGGQETQYF; CDR3nt: TGCGCCACACGCCCAGCGGGAGGACAAGAGACCCAGTACTTC
v_gene: TRBV5-1; abundance: -; j_gene: TRBJ2-1; d_gene: -; CDR3aa: CASSRGASEQFF; CDR3nt: TGCGCCAGCAGCCGGGGGGCATCTGAGCAGTTCTTC
v_gene: TRBV11-2; abundance: -; j_gene: TRBJ2-7; d_gene: -; CDR3aa: CASSPHPRGPYEQYF; CDR3nt: TGTGCCAGCAGCCCCCATCCGAGGGGCCCCTACGAGCAGTACTTC
v_gene: TRBV29-1; abundance: few; j_gene: TRBJ2-3; d_gene: -; CDR3aa: CSVPVGTATDTQYF; CDR3nt: TGCAGCGTTCCCGTCGGAACAGCCACAGATACGCAGTATTTT
v_gene: TRBV4-1; abundance: -; j_gene: TRBJ2-7; d_gene: -; CDR3aa: CASSQDWEEQYF; CDR3nt: TGCGCCAGCAGCCAAGATTGGGAAGAGCAGTACTTC
v_gene: TRBV24-1; abundance: -; j_gene: TRBJ2-2; d_gene: -; CDR3aa: CATMVNTGELFF; CDR3nt: TGTGCCACCATGGTGAACACCGGGGAGCTGTTTTTT
v_gene: TRBV27; abundance: -; j_gene: TRBJ1-1; d_gene: TRBD1; CDR3aa: CASRHGTGRAEAFF; CDR3nt: TGTGCCAGCAGGCACGGGACAGGGAGAGCTGAAGCTTTCTTT
v_gene: TRBV5-1; abundance: many; j_gene: TRBJ2-3; d_gene: -; CDR3aa: CASSLEGTDTQYF; CDR3nt: TGTGCCAGCAGCTTAGAGGGCACAGATACGCAGTATTTT
v_gene: TRBV5-1; abundance: once; j_gene: TRBJ1-6; d_gene: -; CDR3aa: CASSPRTHSPLHF; CDR3nt: TGCGCCAGCAGCCCACGGACCCATTCACCCCTCCACTTT
v_gene: TRBV15; abundance: -; j_gene: TRBJ1-1; d_gene: -; CDR3aa: CATSRDRRGETEAFF; CDR3nt: TGTGCCACCAGCAGGGACCGACGGGGGGAAACTGAAGCTTTCTTT
v_gene: TRBV3-1; abundance: few; j_gene: TRBJ1-1; d_gene: -; CDR3aa: CASSQEHQAFF; CDR3nt: TGTGCCAGCAGCCAGGAGCATCAGGCTTTCTTT
v_gene: TRBV20-1; abundance: -; j_gene: TRBJ2-5; d_gene: TRBD2; CDR3aa: CSARTLAVQETQYF; CDR3nt: TGCAGTGCTAGAACGCTAGCGGTACAAGAGACCCAGTACTTC
v_gene: TRBV20-1; abundance: -; j_gene: TRBJ1-2; d_gene: TRBD1; CDR3aa: CSASGQGGHPYGYTF; CDR3nt: TGCAGTGCTAGTGGACAGGGGGGACACCCCTATGGCTACACCTTC
v_gene: TRBV4-3; abundance: -; j_gene: TRBJ2-7; d_gene: -; CDR3aa: CASSQVGPGMVFEQYF; CDR3nt: TGCGCCAGCAGCCAAGTTGGTCCGGGGATGGTGTTCGAGCAGTACTTC
v_gene: TRBV7-8; abundance: -; j_gene: TRBJ2-3; d_gene: -; CDR3aa: CASSLSWSEEDTDTQYF; CDR3nt: TGTGCCAGCAGCTTAAGTTGGTCCGAAGAGGACACAGATACGCAGTATTTT
v_gene: TRBV4-1; abundance: -; j_gene: TRBJ2-3; d_gene: TRBD2; CDR3aa: CASSQEGAGGLMTDTQYF; CDR3nt: TGCGCCAGCAGCCAAGAAGGAGCGGGGGGCCTCATGACAGATACGCAGTATTTT
v_gene: TRBV6-4; abundance: -; j_gene: TRBJ2-7; d_gene: -; CDR3aa: CASPDRWAYEQYF; CDR3nt: TGTGCCAGCCCTGACCGGTGGGCCTACGAGCAGTACTTC
v_gene: TRBV5-4; abundance: -; j_gene: TRBJ2-1; d_gene: -; CDR3aa: CASSPPGPSYNEQFF; CDR3nt: TGTGCCAGCAGCCCACCGGGACCCTCATACAATGAGCAGTTCTTC